Presented here are 10 T cell receptor beta chains from one specimen sequenced in a study of blood T cell repertoires in COVID-19. TCRdb's copy holds only in-frame clones and misses some; the assay was immunoSEQ multiplex PCR. The sample has roughly 230,000 clones, roughly 84% seen once; the top ten hold about 3.4%. Source material: PBMCs or T cells enriched from blood (not recorded which). The receptors originated from a man aged 50-60 years who had recovered from COVID-19.

J is TRBJ2-3 and V is TRBV3-1 (or the pseudogene TRBV3-2); 9 bases are shared with TRBD1. With V trimmed by 0 bases and J by 2 bases, 3 bases remained unmatched. CDR3 size: 16 residues. Per the germline V gene, CDR1 is LGHDT and CDR2 is YNNKEL (reference sequence). CDR3 loop: CASSQEGTGYTDTQYF. In DNA, the CDR3 is TGTGCCAGCAGCCAAGAGGGGACAGGGTACACAGATACGCAGTATTTT.

The rearrangement joins TRBV6-5 to TRBJ2-5, with a weak D call TRBD2 (6 bases). In germline, CDR1 is MNHEY, CDR2 SVGAGI. V shed 9 bases and J shed 5 bases, with 16 bases lying between them. This CDR3 contains 13 residues. This CDR3 reads CASRASGRETQYF. The CDR3 DNA is TGTGCCAGTCGCGCTTCTGGGAGGGAGACCCAGTACTTC.

This sequence joins TRBV27 and TRBJ2-1; maybe TRBD1 (5 bases). CDR3 length: 14 amino acids. CDR1 and CDR2 from the germline V gene are MNHEY and SMNVEV (reference sequence). The ends were cut back, 0 bases at V and 6 bases at J, with 9 bases in the middle. DNA for the CDR3: TGTGCCAGCAGTTTATCAGGGGCGCCCAATGAGCAGTTCTTC. It yields the protein CASSLSGAPNEQFF.

This clone was observed a few times. This chain links TRBV18 with TRBJ1-2; D not resolved. The CDR3 has 16 residues. Germline loops: CDR1 KGHSH, CDR2 LQKENI. V was cut by 6 bases and J by 4 bases, with 21 bases left in between. This CDR3 reads CASSSAEASLGYGYTF. DNA of the CDR3: TGTGCCAGCTCCTCGGCGGAGGCCTCATTGGGCTATGGCTACACCTTC.

This clone was observed a single time. The chain recombines TRBV7-9 with TRBJ1-5; possible D gene TRBD1, 5 bases. In germline, CDR1 is SEHNR, CDR2 FQNEAQ (reference sequence). This CDR3 region has 14 residues. V was pared by 5 bases and J by 4 bases, with 12 bases between. The DNA of the CDR3 is TGTGCCAGCAGCCCGACGGGGGAAAATCAGCCCCAGCATTTT. Translating gives CASSPTGENQPQHF.

The rearrangement uses TRBV10-1 and TRBJ2-3; D possibly corresponds to TRBD2 (6 bases). The CDR3 totals 15 residues. Germline-derived CDR1 and CDR2 are WNHNN and SYGVQD (reference sequence). V shed 2 bases and J shed 1 base, with 10 bases lying between them. CDR3 nucleotides: TGCGCCAGCAGTGAGGGACTATCAGGCACAGATACGCAGTATTTT. Its protein product is CASSEGLSGTDTQYF.

The V and J genes are TRBV9 and TRBJ2-3, with 7 nucleotides matching TRBD2. The CDR3 length is 15 residues. Looked up from germline, CDR1 is SGDLS and CDR2 is YYNGEE. Germline trimming cut 2 bases from V and 1 base from J; bases unmatched to any gene: 4. The CDR3 here is CASSVGLAGTDTQYF. The CDR3 DNA reads as TGTGCCAGCAGCGTCGGCCTAGCGGGCACAGATACGCAGTATTTT.

This chain links TRBV3-1 (or the pseudogene TRBV3-2) with TRBJ2-5; no clear D gene. The CDR3 runs to 13 residues. Germline V gene data show CDR1 as LGHDT and CDR2 as YNNKEL (reference sequence). V was shortened by 1 base and J by 2 bases, with 5 bases between the two germline ends. CDR3 in DNA: TGTGCCAGCAGCCAAGTGCAGCAAGAGACCCAGTACTTC. It translates to CASSQVQQETQYF.

This chain links TRBV7-9 with TRBJ2-1, with a possible D match to TRBD1 (6 bases). Per germline, CDR1 SEHNR and CDR2 FQNEAQ (reference sequence). V lost 4 bases and J lost 8, with 15 bases in between. The CDR3 spans 14 residues. This CDR3 is CASSSFGGQDEQFF. The DNA of the CDR3 is TGTGCCAGCAGCTCTTTTGGGGGCCAGGATGAGCAGTTCTTC. The variable domain in full, with the rest retrieved from reference TRBV7-9 and TRBJ2-1, is DTGVSQNPRHKITKRGQNVTFRCDPISEHNRLYWYRQTLGQGPEFLTYFQNEAQLEKSRLLSDRFSAERPKGSFSTLEIQRTEQGDSAMYLCASSSFGGQDEQFFGPGTRLTVL.

The V call is TRBV10-3, the J call TRBJ1-5, with D tentatively TRBD1 (6 bases). V was trimmed by 7 bases and J by 4 bases, leaving 11 bases between them. Germline loops: CDR1 ENHRY, CDR2 SYGVKD. The CDR3 consists of 13 residues. The CDR3 DNA reads as TGTGCCATCAAGGCAGGGGAGAATCAGCCCCAGCATTTT. Its translation: CAIKAGENQPQHF.